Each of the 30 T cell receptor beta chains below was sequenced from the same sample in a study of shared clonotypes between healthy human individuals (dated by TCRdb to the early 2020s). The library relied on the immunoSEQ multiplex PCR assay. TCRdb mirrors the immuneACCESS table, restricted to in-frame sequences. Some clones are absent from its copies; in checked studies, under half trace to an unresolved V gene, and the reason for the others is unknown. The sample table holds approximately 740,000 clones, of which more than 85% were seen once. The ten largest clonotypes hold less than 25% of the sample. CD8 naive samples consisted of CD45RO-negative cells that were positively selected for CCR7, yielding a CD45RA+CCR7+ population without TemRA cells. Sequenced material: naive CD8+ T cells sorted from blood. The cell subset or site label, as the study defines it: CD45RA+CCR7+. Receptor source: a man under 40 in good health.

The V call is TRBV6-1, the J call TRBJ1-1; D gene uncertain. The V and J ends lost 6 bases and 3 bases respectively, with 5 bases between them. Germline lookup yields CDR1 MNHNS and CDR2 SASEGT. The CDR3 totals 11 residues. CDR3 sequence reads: CASSRYTEAFF. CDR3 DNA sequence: TGTGCCAGCAGCCGTTACACTGAAGCTTTCTTT.

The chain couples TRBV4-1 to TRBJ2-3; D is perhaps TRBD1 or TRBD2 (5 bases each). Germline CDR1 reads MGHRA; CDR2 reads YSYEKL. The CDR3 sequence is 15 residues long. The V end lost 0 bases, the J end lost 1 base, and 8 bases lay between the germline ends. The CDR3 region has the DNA TGCGCCAGCAGCCAAGAATGGGACGGCACAGATACGCAGTATTTT. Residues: CASSQEWDGTDTQYF.

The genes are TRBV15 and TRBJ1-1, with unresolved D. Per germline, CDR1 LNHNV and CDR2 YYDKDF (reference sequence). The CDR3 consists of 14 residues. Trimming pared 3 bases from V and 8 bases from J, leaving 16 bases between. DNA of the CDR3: TGTGCCACCAGCAGTGATACGGGCTTCGAGGAAGCTTTCTTT. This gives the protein CATSSDTGFEEAFF.

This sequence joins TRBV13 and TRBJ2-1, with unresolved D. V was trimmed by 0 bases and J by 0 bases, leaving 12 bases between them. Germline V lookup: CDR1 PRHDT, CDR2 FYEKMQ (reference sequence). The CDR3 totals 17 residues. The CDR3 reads CASSLGRDLSSYNEQFF. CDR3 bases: TGTGCCAGCAGCTTAGGGCGAGACCTTAGCTCCTACAATGAGCAGTTCTTC.

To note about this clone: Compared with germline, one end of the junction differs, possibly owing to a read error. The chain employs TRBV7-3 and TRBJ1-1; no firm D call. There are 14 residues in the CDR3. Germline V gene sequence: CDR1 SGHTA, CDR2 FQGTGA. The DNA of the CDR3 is TGTGCCAGCAGCCTAACTGAGGGGAACACTGAAGCTTTCTTT. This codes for CASSLTEGNTEAFF. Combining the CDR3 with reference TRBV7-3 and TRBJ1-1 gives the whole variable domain GAGVSQTPSNKVTEKGKYVELRCDPISGHTALYWYRQSLGQGPEFLIYFQGTGAADDSGLPNDRFFAVRPEGSVSTLKIQRTERGDSAVYLCASSLTEGNTEAFFGQGTRLTVV.

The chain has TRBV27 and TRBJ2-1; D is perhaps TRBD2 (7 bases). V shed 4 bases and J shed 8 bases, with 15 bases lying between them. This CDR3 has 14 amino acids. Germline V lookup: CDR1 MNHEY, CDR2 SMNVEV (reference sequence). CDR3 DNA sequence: TGTGCCAGCAGTTCGGGGGGAGGGGGTTATGAGCAGTTCTTC. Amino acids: CASSSGGGGYEQFF.

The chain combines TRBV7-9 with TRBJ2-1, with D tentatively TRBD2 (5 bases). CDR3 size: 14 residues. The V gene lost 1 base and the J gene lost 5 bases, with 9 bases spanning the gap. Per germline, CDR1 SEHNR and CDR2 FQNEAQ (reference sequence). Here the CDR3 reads CASSLGGNNNEQFF. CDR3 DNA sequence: TGTGCCAGCAGCTTAGGAGGGAATAACAATGAGCAGTTCTTC.

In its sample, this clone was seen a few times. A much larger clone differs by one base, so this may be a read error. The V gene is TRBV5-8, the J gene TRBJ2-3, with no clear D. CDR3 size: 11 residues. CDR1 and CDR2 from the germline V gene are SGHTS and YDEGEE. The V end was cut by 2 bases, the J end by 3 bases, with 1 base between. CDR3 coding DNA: TGTGCCAGCAGCTTAACAGATACGCAGTATTTT. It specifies CASSLTDTQYF.

In nucleotides, the CDR3 is TGTGCCAGCAGCTTAGTATTAAGCGGGAGAAGGAATGAGCAGTTCTTC. Its translation is CASSLVLSGRRNEQFF. The V and J genes are TRBV7-6 and TRBJ2-1, with 8 bases that match TRBD2. V shed 1 base and J 7 bases; nucleotides not matched to a gene: 9. Germline V gene data show CDR1 as SGHVS and CDR2 as FNYEAQ. The CDR3 contains 16 residues.

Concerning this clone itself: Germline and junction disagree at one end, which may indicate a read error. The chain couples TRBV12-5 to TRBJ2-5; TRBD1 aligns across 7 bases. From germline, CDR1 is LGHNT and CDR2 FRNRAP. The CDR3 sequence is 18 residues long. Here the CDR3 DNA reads TGTGCTAGTGGGTTGGGTCCAGACCAGACAGGGTTGGAAGAGACCCAGTACTTC. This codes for CASGLGPDQTGLEETQYF. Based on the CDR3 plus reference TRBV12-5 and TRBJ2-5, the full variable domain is DARVTQTPRHKVTEMGQEVTMRCQPILGHNTVFWYRQTMMQGLELLAYFRNRAPLDDSGMPKDRFSAEMPDATLATLKIQPSEPRDSAVYFCASGLGPDQTGLEETQYFGPGTRLLVL.

CDR3 amino acids: CAGGREGQPQHF. The DNA of the CDR3 is TGTGCCGGGGGGAGGGAGGGTCAGCCCCAGCATTTT. V is TRBV14 and J is TRBJ1-5, with a tentative D call TRBD1 (5 bases). The CDR3 runs 12 residues. Deletions cut 11 bases from V and 6 bases from J, with 14 bases between. Germline V gives CDR1 SGHDN, CDR2 FVKESK.

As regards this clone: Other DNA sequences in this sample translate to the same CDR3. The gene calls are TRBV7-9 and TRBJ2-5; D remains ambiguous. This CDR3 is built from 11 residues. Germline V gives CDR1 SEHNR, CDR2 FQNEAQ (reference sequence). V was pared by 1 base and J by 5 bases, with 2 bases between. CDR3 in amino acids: CASSLDETQYF. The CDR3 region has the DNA TGTGCCAGCAGCTTAGACGAGACCCAGTACTTC.

CDR3 sequence reads: CAISIAGQTSYEQYF. The DNA for the CDR3 is TGTGCCATCTCGATAGCGGGGCAGACCTCCTACGAGCAGTACTTC. This chain links TRBV11-2 with TRBJ2-7, with TRBD2 identical over 8 bases. CDR1 SGHAT and CDR2 FQNNGV come from the germline V gene. J gave up 0 bases and V 10 bases, and 11 bases lay outside the gene matches. This CDR3 is built from 15 residues.

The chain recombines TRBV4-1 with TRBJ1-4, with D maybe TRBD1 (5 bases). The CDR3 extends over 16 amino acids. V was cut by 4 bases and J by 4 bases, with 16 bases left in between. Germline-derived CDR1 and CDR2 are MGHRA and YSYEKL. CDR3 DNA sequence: TGCGCCAGCAGCCTACTGGAGACAGACTTTAATGAAAAACTGTTTTTT. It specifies CASSLLETDFNEKLFF.

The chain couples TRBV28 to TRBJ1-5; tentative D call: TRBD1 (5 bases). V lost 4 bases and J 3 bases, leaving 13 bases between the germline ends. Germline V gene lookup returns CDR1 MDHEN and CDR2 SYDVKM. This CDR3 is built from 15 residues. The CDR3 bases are TGTGCCAGCAGTTGGACGGGACGGCACAATCAGCCCCAGCATTTT. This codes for CASSWTGRHNQPQHF.

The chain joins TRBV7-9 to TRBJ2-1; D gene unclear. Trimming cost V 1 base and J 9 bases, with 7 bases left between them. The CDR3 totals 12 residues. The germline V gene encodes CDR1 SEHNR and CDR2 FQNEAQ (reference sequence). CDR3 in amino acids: CASSLVSGEQFF. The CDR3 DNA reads TGTGCCAGCAGCTTAGTTTCGGGTGAGCAGTTCTTC.

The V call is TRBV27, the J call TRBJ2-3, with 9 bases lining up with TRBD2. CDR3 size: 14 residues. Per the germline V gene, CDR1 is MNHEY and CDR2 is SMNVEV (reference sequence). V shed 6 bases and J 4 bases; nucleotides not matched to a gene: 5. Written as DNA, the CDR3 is TGTGCCAGCAGGCTACTAGCGGGTGCAGATACGCAGTATTTT. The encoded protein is CASRLLAGADTQYF.

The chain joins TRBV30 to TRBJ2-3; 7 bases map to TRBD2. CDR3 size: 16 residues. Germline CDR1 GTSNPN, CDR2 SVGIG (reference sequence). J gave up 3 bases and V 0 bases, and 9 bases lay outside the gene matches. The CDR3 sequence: CAWSVPGGGETDTQYF. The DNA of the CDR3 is TGTGCCTGGAGTGTACCCGGGGGAGGGGAGACAGATACGCAGTATTTT.

The CDR3 DNA is TGTGCCAGCAGCGTAGATTTGACACGCGATGGCTACACCTTC. It translates to CASSVDLTRDGYTF. V is TRBV9 and J is TRBJ1-2; D gene uncertain. CDR1 and CDR2 from the germline V gene are SGDLS and YYNGEE. The V end lost 0 bases, the J end lost 6 bases, and 12 bases lay between the germline ends. CDR3 length: 14 residues.

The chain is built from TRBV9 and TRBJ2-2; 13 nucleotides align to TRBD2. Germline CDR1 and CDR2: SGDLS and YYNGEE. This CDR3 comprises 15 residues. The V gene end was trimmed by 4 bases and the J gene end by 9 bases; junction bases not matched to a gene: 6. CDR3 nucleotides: TGTGCCAGCAGCATCTGGACTAGCGGGAGTAGGGAGCTGTTTTTT. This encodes CASSIWTSGSRELFF.

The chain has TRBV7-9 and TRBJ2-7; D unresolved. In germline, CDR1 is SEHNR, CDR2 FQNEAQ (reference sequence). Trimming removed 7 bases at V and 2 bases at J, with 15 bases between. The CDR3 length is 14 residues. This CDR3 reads CASTPIQVTYEQYF. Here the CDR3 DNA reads TGTGCCAGCACCCCGATTCAGGTTACCTACGAGCAGTACTTC.

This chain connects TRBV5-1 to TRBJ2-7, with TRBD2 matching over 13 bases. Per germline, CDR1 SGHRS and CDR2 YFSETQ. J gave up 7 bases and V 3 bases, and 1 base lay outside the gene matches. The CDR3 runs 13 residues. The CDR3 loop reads CASSSTSGREQYF. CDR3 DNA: TGCGCCAGCAGCTCGACTAGCGGGAGGGAGCAGTACTTC.

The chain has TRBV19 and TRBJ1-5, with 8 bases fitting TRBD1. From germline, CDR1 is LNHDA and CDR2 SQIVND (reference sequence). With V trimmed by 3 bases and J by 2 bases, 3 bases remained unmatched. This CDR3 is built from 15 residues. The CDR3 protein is CASSIRTGRNQPQHF. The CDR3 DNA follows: TGTGCCAGTAGTATCCGGACAGGGCGCAATCAGCCCCAGCATTTT.

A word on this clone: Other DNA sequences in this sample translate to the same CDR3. In DNA form, the CDR3 reads TGTGCCAGCAGTTTGGGGAGGGGCAATCAGCCCCAGCATTTT. This sequence encodes CASSLGRGNQPQHF. The gene calls are TRBV27 and TRBJ1-5; D unclear. The CDR3 consists of 14 residues. The germline V gene has CDR1 MNHEY and CDR2 SMNVEV (reference sequence). The V end lost 3 bases, the J end lost 2 bases, and 8 bases lay between the germline ends.

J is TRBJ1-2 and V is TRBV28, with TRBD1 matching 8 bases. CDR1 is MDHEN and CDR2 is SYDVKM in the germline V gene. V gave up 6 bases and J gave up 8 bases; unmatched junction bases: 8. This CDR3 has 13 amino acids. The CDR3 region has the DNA TGTGCCAGCAGCCGACAGGGGTTTGGCGGCTACACCTTC. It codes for CASSRQGFGGYTF.

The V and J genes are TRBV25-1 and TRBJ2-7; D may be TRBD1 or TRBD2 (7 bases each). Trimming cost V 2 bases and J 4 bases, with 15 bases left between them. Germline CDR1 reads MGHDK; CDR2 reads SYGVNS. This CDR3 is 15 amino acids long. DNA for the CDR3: TGTGCCAGCAGTGAAGACAGGGCGGGGGAATACGAGCAGTACTTC. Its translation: CASSEDRAGEYEQYF.

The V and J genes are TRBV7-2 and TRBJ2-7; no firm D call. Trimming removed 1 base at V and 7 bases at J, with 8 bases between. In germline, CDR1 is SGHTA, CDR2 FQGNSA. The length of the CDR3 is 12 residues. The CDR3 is CASSLGSLEQYF. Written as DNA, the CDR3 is TGTGCCAGCAGCTTAGGTTCTTTGGAGCAGTACTTC.

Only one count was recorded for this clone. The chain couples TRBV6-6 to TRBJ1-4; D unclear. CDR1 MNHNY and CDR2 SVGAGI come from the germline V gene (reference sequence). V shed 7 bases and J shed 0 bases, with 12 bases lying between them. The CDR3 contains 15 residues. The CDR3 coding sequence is TGTGCCAGCATCTTTACTCCCGCAACTAATGAAAAACTGTTTTTT. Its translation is CASIFTPATNEKLFF.

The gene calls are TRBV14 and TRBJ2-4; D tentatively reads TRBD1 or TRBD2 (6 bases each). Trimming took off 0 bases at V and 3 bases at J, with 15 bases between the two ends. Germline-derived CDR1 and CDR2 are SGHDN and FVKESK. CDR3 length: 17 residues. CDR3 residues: CASSQDAGSRGKNIQYF. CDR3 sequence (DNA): TGTGCCAGCAGCCAAGATGCCGGGAGCAGGGGCAAAAACATTCAGTACTTC.

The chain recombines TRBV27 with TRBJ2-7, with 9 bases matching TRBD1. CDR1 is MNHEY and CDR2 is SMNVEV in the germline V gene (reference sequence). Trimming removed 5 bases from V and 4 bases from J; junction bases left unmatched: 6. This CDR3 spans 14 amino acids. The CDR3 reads CASSSWDREYEQYF. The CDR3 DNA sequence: TGTGCCAGCAGTAGTTGGGACAGGGAGTACGAGCAGTACTTC.